Presented here are 5 T cell receptor beta chains from one specimen sequenced in a study of long-term antiretroviral therapy in people with HIV. At the survey level, the v3.0 immunoSEQ assay was run. Sequencing was performed with immunoSEQ multiplex PCR; in TCRdb, only in-frame clones are kept and a portion is missing. This sample carries approximately 30,000 clones, 65% to 85% of them seen once, and the ten largest clones take less than 7%. The sample in question was unsorted PBMCs, obtained 0.4 years after starting antiretroviral therapy. The receptor set was obtained from a man aged 18 to 29 with HIV.

V is TRBV27 and J is TRBJ2-1; 12 nucleotides match TRBD2. This CDR3 contains 15 residues. Looked up from germline, CDR1 is MNHEY and CDR2 is SMNVEV (reference sequence). V was pared by 5 bases and J by 9 bases, with 8 bases of the junction left unmatched. In nucleotides, the CDR3 is TGTGCCAGCAGTGAGACTAGCGGGAGTAGGAGTGAGCAGTTCTTC. Amino acid sequence: CASSETSGSRSEQFF.

This clone was picked up one time. The chain joins TRBV9 to TRBJ2-2; 12 bases fit TRBD1. The CDR3 extends over 16 amino acids. V shed 4 bases, J shed 5 bases, and the junction held 6 bases outside the gene matches. Germline loops: CDR1 SGDLS, CDR2 YYNGEE. CDR3 sequence: CASSPGQGARTGELFF. In nucleotides, the CDR3 is TGTGCCAGCAGCCCGGGACAGGGGGCGCGGACCGGGGAGCTGTTTTTT.

This clone was detected only a few times. The V call is TRBV2, the J call TRBJ1-5; 10 positions agree with TRBD1. This CDR3 is built from 13 residues. Germline loops: CDR1 SNHLY, CDR2 FYNNEI. V lost 10 bases and J lost 6; bases outside the gene matches: 6. The CDR3 here is CATGTGVRQPQHF. DNA for the CDR3: TGTGCCACCGGGACAGGGGTTCGTCAGCCCCAGCATTTT.

The chain combines TRBV5-6 with TRBJ1-1; D gene uncertain. V was shortened by 4 bases and J by 1 base, with 11 bases between the two germline ends. The germline V gene has CDR1 SGHDT and CDR2 YYEEEE. This CDR3 region has 14 residues. The CDR3 coding sequence is TGTGCCAGCAGCCCGATGGCGGGGAACACTGAAGCTTTCTTT. Its protein is CASSPMAGNTEAFF.

The genes are TRBV5-1 and TRBJ2-1; D is unresolved. V was clipped by 4 bases and J by 0 bases, with 14 bases between them. The CDR3 consists of 16 residues. Per germline, CDR1 SGHRS and CDR2 YFSETQ. CDR3 sequence (DNA): TGCGCCAGCAGCCCCACCTTAGCCAGCTCCTACAATGAGCAGTTCTTC. As protein: CASSPTLASSYNEQFF.